The subject of this entry is one T cell receptor (beta chain). It has no known antigen specificity. Per-base quality was not reported, and no clone a single base away is much larger than it. This sample was taken from a study of PD-1 blockade in classical Hodgkin lymphoma (dated by TCRdb to 2018 to 2021). About the investigation overall: Nivolumab dosing was 3 mg/kg intravenously every 2 weeks, continuing until either disease progression or unacceptable toxicity. The study used CyTOF and TCR beta sequencing to define a peripheral blood immune signature of response to PD-1 blockade in classical Hodgkin lymphoma.

Genomic DNA was isolated using the Qiagen DNeasy kit from unsorted PBMCs as well as from negatively selected CD4+ and CD8+ fractions. TCR beta CDR3 regions were amplified by immunoSEQ multiplex PCR using primers annealing to V and J segments. Amplification bias was minimized using a synthetic immune receptor repertoire, and residual bias was removed computationally after sequencing. In the original analysis: Custom Python scripts were used to quantify repertoire diversity as the Shannon entropy index. Unsorted, CD4+ and CD8+ repertoires were examined separately, except in combined analyses, for which CD4+ and CD8+ sequences were merged in silico. Clonal expansion was defined as a frequency increase of at least 2-fold after treatment compared with C1D1, and clones undetected at baseline were assigned a pseudocount of 0.5. Singleton clones were defined as clones with 0 or 1 copy at C1D1, and non-singleton clones were defined as clones with 2 or more copies. By matching protein sequences in sorted samples from the same patient, clones expanded in unsorted samples were annotated as CD4+, CD8+ or unknown. Diversity changes from C1D1 to C4D1 were tested in paired samples using Wilcoxon tests. TCRdb re-hosts the immuneACCESS table, in-frame sequences only. Its copies lack some clones; in the studies checked, an unresolved V gene accounts for under half of them, and the cause for the rest is not known. V and J calls and clone size are those listed in that table; D and trimming were worked out from the DNA. This sample lists nearly 20,000 clones; about 80% were detected once. The top ten clonotypes cover around two fifths of the sample.

The meaning of the sample's time point label: cycle 4 day 1 (C4D1), after 5 to 7 weeks of nivolumab. Every trial patient had relapsed following autologous stem cell transplantation, and prior brentuximab vedotin exposure was what differed among cohorts A, B and C. The trial cohort was composed of over 50 patients with relapsed/refractory classical Hodgkin lymphoma, for whom complete response, partial response or progressive disease was recorded as best overall response. Single-agent nivolumab was administered to trial patients in the multi-cohort phase II CheckMate 205 trial. An independent review committee assessed best overall response by applying the 2007 International Working Group response criteria. PBMCs from the trial were collected at three points: immediately before nivolumab initiation (C1D1), and during therapy at cycle 2 day 1 and cycle 4 day 1. Peripheral blood was collected in 8 mL Vacutainer Cell Preparation Tubes, from which PBMCs were isolated by centrifugation and then cryopreserved.

Findings and caveats that apply to the study as a whole: Trial patients achieving complete response had baseline diversity similar to newly diagnosed patients, whereas partial responders and progressors had significantly lower diversity. The study covered only a single clinical trial cohort, and the causes of the repertoire differences, possibly disease activity or prior therapy, were still not defined. By C4D1, a significant rise was seen in CD4+ TCR diversity but not in CD8+ TCR diversity (p=0.0027 vs p=0.16), and the rise was most apparent among complete responders (p=0.02). Newly diagnosed patients were reported to have lower baseline TCR diversity than healthy donors, and relapsed/refractory patients were reported to have lower baseline TCR diversity still. Patients starting nivolumab less than 1 year after ASCT had lower diversity and were excluded from later analyses to avoid confounding by immune reconstitution.

V loses 5 bases of germline sequence and J loses 5 bases, and the interval between the two ends is 21 bases. The CDR3 spans 16 residues, from the cysteine through the phenylalanine. CDR3 DNA is the only sequence kept; it has 48 bases, read in frame from the first base. As encoded in the germline V gene, CDR1 is SGHVS while CDR2 is FNYEAQ. In this chain, TRBV7-6 is recombined with TRBJ1-1; TRBD1 is a weak D gene call, 6 bases matching. The sequence came from a human donor with classical Hodgkin lymphoma. Specimen: peripheral blood mononuclear cells (PBMCs), collected before the fourth cycle of nivolumab. Here is the DNA: TGTGCCAGCAGCCCGCTTTGGGGGGGGCCGAGGACTGAAGCTTTCTTT. Protein translation: CASSPLWGGPRTEAFF.